The source of this T cell receptor beta chain is a study of T cell responses to AZD1222 COVID-19 vaccine. The assay was immunoSEQ multiplex PCR, and TCRdb's table has in-frame clones only and misses some. The data hold about 55,000 clones, with 70% to 90% observed a single time. The CDR3 has 12 amino acids. CDR1 is MNHNS and CDR2 is SASEGT in the germline V gene. V lost 3 bases to trimming and J lost 5 bases, with 7 bases between them. This material consisted of peripheral blood, taken on day 0 of AZD1222 vaccination. The chain is built from TRBV6-1 and TRBJ1-2; D remains unclear. This sequence was found in an adult in good health. CDR3 DNA sequence: TGTGCCAGCAGTGACGGTTTTTATGGCTACACCTTC. Translating it yields CASSDGFYGYTF.